Reported below is one T cell receptor beta chain. This clone was seen a handful of times. Its antigen has not been determined. Within one base of it there is no much larger clone, and no base qualities were kept. The sample is drawn from a study of vaccination effects on CD4 cells after COVID-19 (dated by TCRdb to the early 2020s). Notes on the research overall: To identify antigen-specific CD4+ T cell clonotypes by their expansion, the ViraFEST assay first stimulated PBMC with viral peptide pools and then applied TCR sequencing. Altogether, 10 COVID-19 convalescent patients and several SARS-CoV-2-naive healthy vaccine recipients made up the full study. Participants received two doses of either the BNT162b2 or the mRNA-1273 mRNA SARS-CoV-2 vaccine. The Oncomine TCR Beta short-read assay on an Illumina iSeq 100 was used to sequence cultures from other donors in the study. Two million PBMC per well were cultured in IMDM with around 5.3% human AB serum, 10 IU/ml IL-2 and gentamicin, plus 10 ug/ml peptides. SARS-CoV-2 spike-specific CD4+ TCR repertoires were compared before and after mRNA vaccination in COVID-19 convalescent patients and in infection-naive vaccine recipients.

After approximately eleven days of culture, CD4+ T cells were isolated with the EasySep CD4+ T cell isolation kit. Healthy vaccine recipients had no prior SARS-CoV-2 infection, confirmed by negative nucleocapsid antibodies before and after vaccination. On days 3 and 7, half of the culture medium was replaced with fresh IL-2-containing medium. Unless otherwise noted, each peptide stimulation condition was cultured in triplicate wells. Using Ficoll-Paque Plus gradient centrifugation, PBMC were separated from whole blood and then either used fresh or cryopreserved at -140C. The QIAamp micro DNA kit was used to extract genomic DNA from the cultured CD4+ T cells. The CDR3 starts with the cysteine, ends with the phenylalanine, and has 15 residues. CDR3 DNA only is kept here, 45 bases in frame from base 1. CDR1 and CDR2, per the germline V gene (reference sequence), are WNHNN and SYGVQD. Trimming removed 6 bases from V and 7 bases from J; the gene matches leave 7 bases unexplained.

Beyond this particular receptor, the publication reports: Clones induced by infection and clones induced by vaccination both contracted markedly at late timepoints after vaccination, which fits with T cell responses waning over time. The study was limited by a small number of convalescent patients and lacked early post-infection timepoints. In healthy vaccine recipients, vaccine-induced clones were almost all SARS-CoV-2 mono-reactive, with only 1 of 255 being cross-reactive with common cold coronaviruses.

Library prep was done by the immunoSEQ multiplex PCR assay. DNA from the CD4+ T cells that had been cultured and isolated underwent TCR beta CDR3 sequencing. The source study handled its data this way. Non-productive TCR sequences were discarded, and reads were trimmed to the CDR3 region, with only CDR3s of 7 or more amino acids retained. Antigen-specific clonotypes were identified using the MANAFEST web app by comparison of expansion in peptide wells against reference cultures. For clones to be considered positive, expansion at FDR<0.05 versus reference and all other wells, an odds ratio above 5, and a frequency above 0.1% in two replicate wells were required. A clonotype was called cross-reactive if it was significantly expanded both in SARS-CoV-2 spike wells and in at least one common cold coronavirus spike condition. CDR3 similarity was assessed by Levenshtein distance with the stringdist R package, and unrooted trees were built with ape in R 3.6.1. This is the immuneACCESS table as TCRdb keeps it, with only in-frame sequences that have V and J called. A part of the clones is gone; compared with another copy, unresolved V genes explain less than half, and the rest is unexplained. V and J calls and clone size are given by that table; D and trimming were obtained from the DNA. The table for this sample lists 50,000 to 60,000 clones; about 80% of them were counted only once. The ten top clones hold approximately 3% of the sample.

Sample: CD4+ T cells from PBMCs cultured without peptide, taken before COVID-19 vaccination. The chain uses TRBV10-1 and TRBJ1-6; 9 of the junction bases match TRBD1. This TCR was sampled from a human donor who received a COVID-19 vaccine. The CDR3 reads as follows: CASSEGQGRNSPLHF. The nucleotides are TGCGCCAGCAGCGAAGGACAGGGGCGGAATTCACCCCTCCACTTT.